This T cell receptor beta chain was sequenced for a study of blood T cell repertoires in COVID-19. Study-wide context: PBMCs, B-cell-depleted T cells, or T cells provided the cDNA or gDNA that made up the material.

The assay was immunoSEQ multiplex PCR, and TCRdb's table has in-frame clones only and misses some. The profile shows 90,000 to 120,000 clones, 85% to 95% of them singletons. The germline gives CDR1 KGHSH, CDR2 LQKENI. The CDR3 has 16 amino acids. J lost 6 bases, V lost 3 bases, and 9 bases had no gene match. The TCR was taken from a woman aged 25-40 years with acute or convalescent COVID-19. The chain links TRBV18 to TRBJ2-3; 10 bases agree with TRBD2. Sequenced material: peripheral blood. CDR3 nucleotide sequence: TGTGCCAGCTCACCGGGAAGCGGGGGGGGGCCCGATACGCAGTATTTT. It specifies CASSPGSGGGPDTQYF.